Presented here are 2 T cell receptor beta chains from one specimen sequenced in a study of patients and donors after allogeneic stem cell transplantation. TCRdb re-analysed the RT-PCR reads in MiXCR, keeping a single row per CDR3 protein. The sample includes over 200,000 distinct CDR3 sequences, 35% to 45% of them seen just once. The specimen sequenced was blood, either unsorted or a sorted T cell fraction (not recorded which). These receptors all come from a human donor who was either an allogeneic HSCT recipient or a stem cell or donor lymphocyte infusion donor (not recorded which). It is not recorded whose cells these are; they may come from a transplant donor.

The chain is built from TRBV5-1 and TRBJ2-5, with a possible D match to TRBD1 (6 bases). This CDR3 is 12 amino acids long. Trimming pared 5 bases from V and 4 bases from J, leaving 9 bases between. CDR1 is SGHRS and CDR2 is YFSETQ in the germline V gene. In nucleotides, the CDR3 is TGCGCCAGCAGTCAACAGGGAGAGACCCAGTACTTC. Translating it yields CASSQQGETQYF.

In nucleotides, the CDR3 is TGTGCCAGCTCACCATGGGACACCGTGGGGGCTTTCTTT. It is translated as CASSPWDTVGAFF. This chain links TRBV18 with TRBJ1-1; D possibly corresponds to TRBD1 (6 bases). CDR3 length: 13 amino acids. Trimming took 2 bases from V and 11 from J, leaving 15 bases between them. Germline CDR1 and CDR2: KGHSH and LQKENI.